Listed below are T cell receptor beta chains from one sample, sequenced in a study of response to subunit inactivated influenza vaccine. Each CDR3 protein gets one entry after TCRdb re-called the RT-PCR reads with MiXCR. The table has some 850,000 distinct CDR3 sequences, about a fifth seen once. Sequenced material: PBMCs from blood, taken more than 4 days after vaccination. The receptors were sampled from a man aged 45-65 years who received an inactivated influenza vaccine. The CDR3 runs from the conserved cysteine through the conserved F or W. The listing skips clone size in some rows; elsewhere it reads once, few, many or a size class.

j_gene	v_gene	abundance	CDR3aa
TRBJ2-7	TRBV20-1	NA	CSAAPQSAGPYEQYF
TRBJ2-2	TRBV27	NA	CASRPRTSALTGELFF
TRBJ2-7	TRBV5-6	NA	CASSHGPTYEQYF
TRBJ2-7	TRBV4-3	NA	CASSQDVGRAYEQYF
TRBJ2-1	TRBV18	NA	CASSPSSGDYNEQFF
TRBJ1-4	TRBV4-3	few	CASSQDLGGSEKLFF
TRBJ2-2	TRBV7-2	few	CASSELAGVTGELFF
TRBJ2-1	TRBV9	NA	CASSVDSGGYNEQFF
TRBJ2-7	TRBV20-1	NA	CSSRDFRRDISYEQYF
TRBJ1-4	TRBV6-1	NA	CASSPQPATNEKLFF
TRBJ2-2	TRBV5-1	many	CASSLDGTSNTGELFF
TRBJ1-1	TRBV6-1	NA	CASSEDPQNRRNTEAFF
TRBJ2-6	TRBV14	few	CASSSYGRAGANVLTF
TRBJ2-3	TRBV12-3/TRBV12-4	NA	CASYGEGGAGDTQYF
TRBJ2-2	TRBV29-1	NA	CSVPTNTGELFF
TRBJ2-7	TRBV21-1	NA	CASTPDPPPDGTYEQYF
TRBJ2-3	TRBV6-4	few	CASSAGSEADTQYF
TRBJ2-2	TRBV5-1	few	CASSLGGRKTGELFF
TRBJ2-2	TRBV27	few	CASSLSTSLAGELFF
TRBJ2-1	TRBV9	NA	CASSVDPAGGSYNEQFF
TRBJ2-7	TRBV3-1	many	CASSLGLEVLEQYF
TRBJ2-4	TRBV29-1	many	CSVEFGLGSKNIQYF